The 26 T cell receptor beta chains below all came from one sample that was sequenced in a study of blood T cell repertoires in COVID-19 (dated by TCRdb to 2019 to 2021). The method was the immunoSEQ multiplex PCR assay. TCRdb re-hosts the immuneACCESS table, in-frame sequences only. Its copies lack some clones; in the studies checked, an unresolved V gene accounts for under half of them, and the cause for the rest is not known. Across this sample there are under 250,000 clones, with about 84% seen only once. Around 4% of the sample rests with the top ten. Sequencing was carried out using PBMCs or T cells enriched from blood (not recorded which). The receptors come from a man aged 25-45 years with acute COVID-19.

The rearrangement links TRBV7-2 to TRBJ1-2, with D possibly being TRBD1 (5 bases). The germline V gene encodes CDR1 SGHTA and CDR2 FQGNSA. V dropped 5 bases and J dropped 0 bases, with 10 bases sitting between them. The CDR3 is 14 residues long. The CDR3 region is CASSLRVANYGYTF. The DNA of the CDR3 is TGTGCCAGCAGCCTCAGGGTAGCTAACTATGGCTACACCTTC.

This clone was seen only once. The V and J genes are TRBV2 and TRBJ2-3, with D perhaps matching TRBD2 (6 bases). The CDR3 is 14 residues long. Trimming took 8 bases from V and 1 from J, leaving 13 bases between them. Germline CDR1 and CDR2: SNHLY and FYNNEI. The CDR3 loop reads CASPLGGGTDTQYF. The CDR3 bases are TGTGCCAGCCCTCTGGGCGGGGGCACAGATACGCAGTATTTT.

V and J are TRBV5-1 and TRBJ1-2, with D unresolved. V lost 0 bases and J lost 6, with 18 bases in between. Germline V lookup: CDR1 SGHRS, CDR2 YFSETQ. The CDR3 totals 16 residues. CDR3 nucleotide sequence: TGCGCCAGCAGCTTGGCTGTGGGAGAGGCAGGAGATGGCTACACCTTC. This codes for CASSLAVGEAGDGYTF.

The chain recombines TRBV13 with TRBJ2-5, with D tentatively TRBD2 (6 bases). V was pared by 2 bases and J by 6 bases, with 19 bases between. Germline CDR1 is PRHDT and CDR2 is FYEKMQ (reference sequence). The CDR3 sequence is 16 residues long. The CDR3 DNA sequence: TGTGCCAGCAGCTTATGGAGGGGCCCAGCGAGGCAGACCCAGTACTTC. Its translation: CASSLWRGPARQTQYF.

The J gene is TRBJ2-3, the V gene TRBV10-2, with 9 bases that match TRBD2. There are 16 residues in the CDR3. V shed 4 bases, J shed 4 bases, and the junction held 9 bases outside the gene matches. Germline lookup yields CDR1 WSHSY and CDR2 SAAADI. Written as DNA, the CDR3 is TGCGCCAGCAGTGTTCTGCGCGGGGGGGCCGCAGATACGCAGTATTTT. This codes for CASSVLRGGAADTQYF.

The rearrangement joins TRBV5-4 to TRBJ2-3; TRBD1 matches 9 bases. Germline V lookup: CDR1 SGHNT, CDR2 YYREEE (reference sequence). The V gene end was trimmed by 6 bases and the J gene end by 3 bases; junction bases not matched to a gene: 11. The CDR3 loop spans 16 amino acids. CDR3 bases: TGTGCCAGCAAACCTCCGGGACAGGGTGTAACAGATACGCAGTATTTT. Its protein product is CASKPPGQGVTDTQYF.

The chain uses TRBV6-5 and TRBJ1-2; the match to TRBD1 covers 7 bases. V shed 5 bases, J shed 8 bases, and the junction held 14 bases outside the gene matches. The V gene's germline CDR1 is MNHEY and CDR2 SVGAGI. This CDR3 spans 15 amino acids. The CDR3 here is CASSPSTGTYGGYTF. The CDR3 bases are TGTGCCAGCAGTCCCTCGACAGGGACCTACGGCGGCTACACCTTC.

The CDR3 spells CASSVTTNTEAFF. Written as DNA, the CDR3 is TGCGCCAGCAGCGTGACAACGAACACTGAAGCTTTCTTT. The J gene is TRBJ1-1, the V gene TRBV4-1, with D unclear. V dropped 5 bases and J dropped 1 base, with 8 bases sitting between them. Germline CDR1 and CDR2: MGHRA and YSYEKL. The CDR3 extends over 13 amino acids.

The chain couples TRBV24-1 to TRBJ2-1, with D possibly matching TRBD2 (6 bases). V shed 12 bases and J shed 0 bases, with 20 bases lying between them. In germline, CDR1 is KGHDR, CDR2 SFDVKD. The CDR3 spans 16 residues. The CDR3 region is CAADGGGGVSYNEQFF. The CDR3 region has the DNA TGTGCCGCAGACGGGGGTGGCGGGGTCTCCTACAATGAGCAGTTCTTC.

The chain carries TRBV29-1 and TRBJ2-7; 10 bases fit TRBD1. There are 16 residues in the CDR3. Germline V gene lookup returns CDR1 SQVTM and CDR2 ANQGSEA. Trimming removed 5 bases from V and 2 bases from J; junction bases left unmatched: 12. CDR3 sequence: CSVRGTGDGGAYEQYF. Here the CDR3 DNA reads TGCAGCGTTCGAGGGACAGGGGACGGGGGAGCCTACGAGCAGTACTTC.

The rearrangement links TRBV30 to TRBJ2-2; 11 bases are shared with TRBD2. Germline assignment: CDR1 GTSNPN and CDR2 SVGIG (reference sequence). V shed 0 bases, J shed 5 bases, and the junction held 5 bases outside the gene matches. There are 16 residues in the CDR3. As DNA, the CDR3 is TGTGCCTGGAGTGTAGTTAGCGGGAGGGCGACCGGGGAGCTGTTTTTT. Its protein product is CAWSVVSGRATGELFF.

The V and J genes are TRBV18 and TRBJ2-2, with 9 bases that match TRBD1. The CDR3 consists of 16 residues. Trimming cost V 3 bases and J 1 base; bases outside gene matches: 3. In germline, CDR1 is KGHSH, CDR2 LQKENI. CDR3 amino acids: CASSPRTGVNTGELFF. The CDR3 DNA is TGTGCCAGCTCACCGAGGACAGGGGTGAACACCGGGGAGCTGTTTTTT.

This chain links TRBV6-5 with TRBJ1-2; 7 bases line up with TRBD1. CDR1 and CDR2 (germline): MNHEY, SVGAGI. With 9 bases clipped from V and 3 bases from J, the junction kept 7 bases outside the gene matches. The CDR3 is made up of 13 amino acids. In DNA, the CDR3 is TGTGCCAGTAAGCCTACAGGGGACTATGGCTACACCTTC. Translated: CASKPTGDYGYTF.

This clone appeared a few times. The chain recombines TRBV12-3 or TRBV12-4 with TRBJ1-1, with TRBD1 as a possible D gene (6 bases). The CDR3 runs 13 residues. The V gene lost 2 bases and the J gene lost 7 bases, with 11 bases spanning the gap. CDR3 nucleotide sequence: TGTGCCAGCAGTTTAAGGTCACAGGGTGAAGCTTTCTTT. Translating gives CASSLRSQGEAFF.

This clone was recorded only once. This CDR3 is CASRLDTGYHTDTQYF. DNA of the CDR3: TGTGCAAGTCGCTTAGATACAGGGTATCACACAGATACGCAGTATTTT. The chain combines TRBV12-2 with TRBJ2-3; the table names TRBD1, a call not compared with the DNA. TRBV12-2 is flagged as a pseudogene. This CDR3 is built from 16 residues.

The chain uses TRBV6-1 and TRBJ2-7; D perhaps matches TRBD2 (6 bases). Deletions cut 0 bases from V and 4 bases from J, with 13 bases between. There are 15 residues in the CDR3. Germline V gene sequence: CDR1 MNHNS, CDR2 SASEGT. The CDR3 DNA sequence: TGTGCCAGCAGTGAAGCGGGGACTGCGACGTACGAGCAGTACTTC. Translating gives CASSEAGTATYEQYF.

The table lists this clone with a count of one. This CDR3 reads CASSPRAGENTEAFF. DNA for the CDR3: TGTGCCAGTTCGCCGCGGGCAGGAGAGAACACTGAAGCTTTCTTT. The chain joins TRBV19 to TRBJ1-1; D gene ambiguous. The V end lost 8 bases, the J end lost 1 base, and 17 bases lay between the germline ends. The germline gives CDR1 LNHDA, CDR2 SQIVND (reference sequence). The CDR3 totals 15 residues.

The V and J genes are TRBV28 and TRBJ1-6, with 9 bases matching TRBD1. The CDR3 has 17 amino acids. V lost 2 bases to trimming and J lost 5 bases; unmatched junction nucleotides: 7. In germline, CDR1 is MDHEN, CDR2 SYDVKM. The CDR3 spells CASSLTGQGLNNSPLHF. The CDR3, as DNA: TGTGCCAGCAGTTTAACAGGACAGGGGTTGAATAATTCACCCCTCCACTTT.

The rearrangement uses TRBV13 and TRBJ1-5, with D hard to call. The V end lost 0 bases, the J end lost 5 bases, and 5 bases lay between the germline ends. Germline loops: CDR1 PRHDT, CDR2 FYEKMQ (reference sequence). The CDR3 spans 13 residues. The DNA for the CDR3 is TGTGCCAGCAGCTTAGGCAAATATCAGCCCCAGCATTTT. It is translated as CASSLGKYQPQHF.

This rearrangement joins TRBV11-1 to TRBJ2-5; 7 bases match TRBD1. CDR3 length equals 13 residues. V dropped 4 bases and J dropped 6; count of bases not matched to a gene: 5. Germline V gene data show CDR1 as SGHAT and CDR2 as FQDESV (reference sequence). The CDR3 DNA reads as TGTGCCAGCAGCTACCTGACAGGGAAGACCCAGTACTTC. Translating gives CASSYLTGKTQYF.

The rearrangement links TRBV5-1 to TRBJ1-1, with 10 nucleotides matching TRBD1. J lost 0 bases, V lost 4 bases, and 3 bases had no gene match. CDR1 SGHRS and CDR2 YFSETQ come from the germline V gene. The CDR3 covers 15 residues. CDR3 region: CASSGGTGVNTEAFF. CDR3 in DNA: TGCGCCAGCAGCGGGGGGACAGGGGTGAACACTGAAGCTTTCTTT.

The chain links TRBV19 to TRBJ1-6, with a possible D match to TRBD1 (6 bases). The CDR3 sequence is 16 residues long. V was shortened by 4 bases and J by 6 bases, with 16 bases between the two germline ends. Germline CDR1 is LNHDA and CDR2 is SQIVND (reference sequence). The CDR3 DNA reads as TGTGCCAGTAGTACCCCGGACAGCAGAATTAATTCACCCCTCCACTTT. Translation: CASSTPDSRINSPLHF.

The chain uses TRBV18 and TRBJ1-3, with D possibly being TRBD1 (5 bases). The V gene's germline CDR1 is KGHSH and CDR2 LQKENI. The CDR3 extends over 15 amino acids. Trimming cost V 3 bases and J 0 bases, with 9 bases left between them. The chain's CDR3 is CASSPTGLSGNTIYF. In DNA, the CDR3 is TGTGCCAGCTCACCTACAGGTCTCTCTGGAAACACCATATATTTT.

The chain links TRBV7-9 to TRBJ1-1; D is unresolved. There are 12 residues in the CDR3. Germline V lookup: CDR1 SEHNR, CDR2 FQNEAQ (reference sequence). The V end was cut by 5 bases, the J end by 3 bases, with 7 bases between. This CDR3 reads CASSPPYTEAFF. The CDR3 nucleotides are TGTGCCAGCAGCCCCCCGTACACTGAAGCTTTCTTT.

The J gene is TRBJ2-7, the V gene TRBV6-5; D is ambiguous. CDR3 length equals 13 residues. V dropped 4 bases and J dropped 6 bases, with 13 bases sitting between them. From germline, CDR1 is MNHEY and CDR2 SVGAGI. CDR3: CASSSVPTLEQYF. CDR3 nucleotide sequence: TGTGCCAGCAGTTCAGTTCCGACTCTCGAGCAGTACTTC.

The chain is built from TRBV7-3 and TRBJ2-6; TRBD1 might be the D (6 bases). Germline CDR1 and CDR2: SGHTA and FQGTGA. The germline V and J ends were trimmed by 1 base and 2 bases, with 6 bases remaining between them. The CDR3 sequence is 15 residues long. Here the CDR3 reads CASSLKGAGANVLTF. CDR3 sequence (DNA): TGTGCCAGCAGCTTAAAGGGGGCTGGGGCCAACGTCCTGACTTTC.